This T cell receptor (beta chain) was documented in a study of blood T cell repertoires in COVID-19. On the study more broadly: Both acute and convalescent COVID-19 samples were obtained from the United States, Italy and Spain. The cDNA or gDNA used as material had been derived from T cells, B-cell-depleted T cells, or PBMCs.

There are 15 residues in the CDR3. Trimming pared 3 bases from V and 8 bases from J, leaving 16 bases between. CDR1 is SEHNR, CDR2 FQNEAQ, per germline (reference sequence). In the original processing: Estimated nucleated cell counts came from reference gene primer amplification. Generated by immunoSEQ multiplex PCR, the TCRdb table keeps only in-frame clones and is missing some. Clone size and the V and J calls come from that table; the DNA yielded D and trimming. The table shows more than 65,000 clones, with approximately 88% occurring only once. The chain is built from TRBV7-9 and TRBJ1-4; D gene unclear. Sequenced input: peripheral blood. This receptor was identified in a man in his 60s with acute or convalescent COVID-19. The CDR3 sequence: CASSFSGVGGEKLFF. Here the CDR3 DNA reads TGTGCCAGCAGCTTTTCAGGAGTAGGCGGGGAAAAACTGTTTTTT. Looking up the rest from reference TRBV7-9 and TRBJ1-4 gives the full variable domain: DTGVSQNPRHKITKRGQNVTFRCDPISEHNRLYWYRQTLGQGPEFLTYFQNEAQLEKSRLLSDRFSAERPKGSFSTLEIQRTEQGDSAMYLCASSFSGVGGEKLFFGSGTQLSVL.